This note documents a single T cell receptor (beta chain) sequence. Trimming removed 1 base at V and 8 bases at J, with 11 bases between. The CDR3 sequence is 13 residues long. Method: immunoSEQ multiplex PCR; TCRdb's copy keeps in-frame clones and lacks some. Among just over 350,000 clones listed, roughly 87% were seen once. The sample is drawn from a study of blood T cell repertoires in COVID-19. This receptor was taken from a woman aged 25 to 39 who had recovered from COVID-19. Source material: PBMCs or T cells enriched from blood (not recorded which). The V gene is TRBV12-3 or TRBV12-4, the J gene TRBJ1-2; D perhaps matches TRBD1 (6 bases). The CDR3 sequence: CASSLEGTKGYTF. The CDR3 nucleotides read TGTGCCAGCAGTTTAGAAGGGACAAAAGGCTACACCTTC.